The present T cell receptor beta chain was sequenced within a study of cytomegalovirus exposure and HLA in healthy donors. Points from the study as a whole: The only immune exposure information that was available was CMV serostatus. Rare TCR sequences dominated, though some public TCRs recurred in many donors. Later on, an analysis found that several of the most significant clusters appeared to be linked to common viral pathogens, which included parvovirus B19.

The table lists this clone with many counts. Antigen specificity is unknown. 60 Vbeta and 13 Jbeta primers were used in PCR. TCRdb's table, derived via immunoSEQ multiplex PCR, lists solely in-frame clones and lacks some. This table has 83,000 or so clones, 75% to 80% appearing once. Germline V lookup: CDR1 MNHEY, CDR2 SMNVEV (reference sequence). The CDR3 length is 14 residues. The V and J ends lost 3 bases and 5 bases respectively, with 8 bases between them. This TCR derives from a female donor in good health and CMV-seronegative. The sample was PBMCs. V usage is TRBV27 and J usage is TRBJ1-6; D might be TRBD1 (5 bases). The CDR3: CASSLTADNSPLHF. The CDR3 nucleotides are TGTGCCAGCAGTTTGACAGCTGATAATTCACCCCTCCACTTT.